Listed below are T cell receptor beta chains from one sample, sequenced in a study of immune cell composition in non-small cell lung cancer. This table comes from immunoSEQ multiplex PCR, and its TCRdb copy is limited to in-frame clones, with some not included. Among about 2,900 clones listed, about 75% were seen once. Specimen: lung tumor tissue. The receptors were gathered from a human donor with non-small cell lung cancer. Both conserved end residues are part of each CDR3. A D gene is named only where the DNA matches it firmly. A row's size may be missing; if present it is once, few, many or a size class.

d_call j_call v_call cdr3_length clone_size cdr3_nt cdr3_aa
TRBD1 TRBJ1-4 TRBV6-5 14 . TGTGCCAGCAGTCCCACTACAGGGGGTGAAAAACTGTTTTTT CASSPTTGGEKLFF
TRBD1 TRBJ1-2 TRBV4-3 15 once TGCGCCAGCAGCCAAGATCCCCAGGGGGCATATGGCTACACCTTC CASSQDPQGAYGYTF
TRBD2 TRBJ2-3 TRBV7-9 16 . TGTGCCAGCAGCTTAGGCGGGACTAGCGGCACAGATACGCAGTATTTT CASSLGGTSGTDTQYF
. TRBJ1-4 TRBV6-1 16 . TGTGCCAGCAGTGAAGCGGCAAGAACAACTAATGAAAAACTGTTTTTT CASSEAARTTNEKLFF
. TRBJ2-2 TRBV23-1 18 . TGCGCCAGCAGTCAATCCTCTACAGGGCTGCGAGGCACCGGGGAGCTGTTTTTT CASSQSSTGLRGTGELFF
. TRBJ2-7 TRBV5-1 13 large TGCGCCAGCAGCTTGGCGGGTTCCTACGAGCAGTACTTC CASSLAGSYEQYF
TRBD2 TRBJ2-7 TRBV7-6 13 . TGTGCCAGCAGCTTGACTAGCGTAGGCGAGCAGTACTTC CASSLTSVGEQYF
. TRBJ2-6 TRBV7-3 18 few TGTGCCAGCAGCTTAATGGGGCAGCTAGGCTCTGGGGCCAACGTCCTGACTTTC CASSLMGQLGSGANVLTF
. TRBJ2-1 TRBV9 12 large TGTGCCAGCAGCCCAGCGCTCAATGAGCAGTTCTTC CASSPALNEQFF
. TRBJ1-1 TRBV5-8 15 medium-sized TGTGCCAGCAGCTTGGTGCAGGGGATGAACACTGAAGCTTTCTTT CASSLVQGMNTEAFF
. TRBJ1-2 TRBV4-3 15 . TGCGCCAGCAGCCAAAAAGACAGGTCTAACTATGGCTACACCTTC CASSQKDRSNYGYTF
TRBD1 TRBJ2-1 TRBV6-1 14 . TGTGCCAGCAGTGCCGACAGGGTTAACAATGAGCAGTTCTTC CASSADRVNNEQFF
. TRBJ1-1 TRBV25-1 13 once TGTGCCAGCTCGACACTCGGAGGGACTGAAGCTTTCTTT CASSTLGGTEAFF
TRBD1 TRBJ2-3 TRBV18 14 . TGTGCCAGCTCATACGGACAGGGGACAGATACGCAGTATTTT CASSYGQGTDTQYF
TRBD1 TRBJ1-2 TRBV16 15 few TGTGCCAGCAGCCAAGGACAGGGGGCGCAGGGTGGCTACACCTTC CASSQGQGAQGGYTF
TRBD2 TRBJ2-7 TRBV4-2 15 . TGTGCCAGCAGCCAAGGGGGGGGAGGTCTCAACGAGCAGTACTTC CASSQGGGGLNEQYF
. TRBJ1-1 TRBV5-6 15 . TGTGCCAGCAGCTCCCGTCCGGGACAATTCACTGAAGCTTTCTTT CASSSRPGQFTEAFF
. TRBJ2-7 TRBV28 15 . TGTGCCAGCAGGGGAGGGGACAAACTCTCCTACGAGCAGTACTTC CASRGGDKLSYEQYF
TRBD1 TRBJ1-2 TRBV13 14 . TGTGCCAGCAGCTTAGGTGGGACAGGGGATGGCTACACCTTC CASSLGGTGDGYTF
TRBD2 TRBJ2-7 TRBV7-3 16 . TGTGCCAGCAGCTCCGCCGGTCTAGCGGGAGCATCCGAGCAGTACTTC CASSSAGLAGASEQYF
. TRBJ1-1 TRBV6-5 13 large TGTGCCAGCAAGCCGGTCCAGAACACTGAAGCTTTCTTT CASKPVQNTEAFF
TRBD2 TRBJ2-1 TRBV14 15 . TGTGCCAGCAGCCCAAGGACTAGCGGATACAATGAGCAGTTCTTC CASSPRTSGYNEQFF
TRBD1 TRBJ1-1 TRBV9 17 . TGTGCCAGCAGCGTAGACCCGGGACAGGGAATCCTCCCTGAAGCTTTCTTT CASSVDPGQGILPEAFF
TRBD2 TRBJ2-3 TRBV4-3 16 . TGCGCCAGCAGCCGGATAGCGGGGGTGAGCGCAGATACGCAGTATTTT CASSRIAGVSADTQYF
. TRBJ1-1 TRBV6-6 15 . TGTGCCAGCCGTGAGGGTGGGAGGGGACGCGCTGAAGCTTTCTTT CASREGGRGRAEAFF
TRBD1 TRBJ2-3 TRBV5-4 17 . TGTGCCAGCAGCTTGAAGAGTAGCAGGGGGATTCCAGATACGCAGTATTTT CASSLKSSRGIPDTQYF
. TRBJ1-5 TRBV6-5 13 large TGTGCCAGCAGTTTACAGGGAGTTGAGCCCCAGCATTTT CASSLQGVEPQHF
. TRBJ1-1 TRBV5-4 13 . TGTGCCAGCAGCCCCTCAGGGAATACTGAAGCTTTCTTT CASSPSGNTEAFF
. TRBJ1-2 TRBV5-6 15 . TGTGCCAGCAGCCCAACTCCGGGACAAAGGGGGAGCTACACCTTC CASSPTPGQRGSYTF
. TRBJ2-1 TRBV4-2 15 few TGTGCCAGCAGCCAAGACAGGAATACCTACAATGAGCAGTTCTTC CASSQDRNTYNEQFF
TRBD2 TRBJ2-4 TRBV30 19 . TGTGCCTGGGCCCGGGCGCCGATAAATCGGGGGGGGGCCAAAAACATTCAGTACTTC CAWARAPINRGGAKNIQYF
TRBD1 TRBJ2-2 TRBV7-9 18 . TGTGCCAGCAGGAGTACGGATTCCGGGACAGGGTGGACCGGGGAGCTGTTTTTT CASRSTDSGTGWTGELFF
TRBD2 TRBJ2-1 TRBV7-9 18 . TGTGCCAGCAGCTCCCCGGCCCGGGGGGGGTCCTCCTACAATGAGCAGTTCTTC CASSSPARGGSSYNEQFF